This T cell receptor beta chain was captured by sequencing in a study of T cell responses to AZD1222 COVID-19 vaccine. Notes on the study in general: Donors were largely white British and mainly female; clonal diversity was possibly underestimated. Only six people who got AZD1222 tested seropositive at baseline. All repertoire sampling was performed exclusively after the peak T cell response.

J gave up 6 bases and V 0 bases, and 19 bases lay outside the gene matches. Germline values: CDR1 LNHDA, CDR2 SQIVND (reference sequence). This CDR3 has 19 residues. Investigators merged groups given second doses at roughly 4 or roughly 12 weeks. With respect to this clone: The antigen remains undetermined.

Profiling relied on immunoSEQ multiplex PCR, and the TCRdb table lists in-frame clones only, not all of them. The profile covers approximately 140,000 clones, with about 92% appearing a single time and approximately 3.5% taken by the ten largest. This TCR was sampled from an adult who received the AZD1222 COVID-19 vaccine. Sequenced here: peripheral blood, sampled 28 days after the second AZD1222 dose. V is TRBV19 and J is TRBJ1-1, with TRBD1 matching 7 bases. For the CDR3, the DNA is TGTGCCAGTAGTATAGATACCCCTTTCCAACAGGGGACCCCGGCTGAAGCTTTCTTT. Residues: CASSIDTPFQQGTPAEAFF.